These 30 T cell receptor beta chains originate from one sample sequenced in a study of T cells in localized non-small cell lung cancer. The assay was immunoSEQ multiplex PCR, and TCRdb's table has in-frame clones only and misses some. This sample has 55,000 or so clones, with roughly 80% found just once. The material was PBMCs, obtained before any cancer treatment. These receptors all come from a woman aged 35-70 years with stage II lung adenocarcinoma.

This clone was found many times. At the DNA level, this CDR3 is encoded by other sequences in the same sample as well. The chain is built from TRBV2 and TRBJ1-1, with D perhaps matching TRBD1 (6 bases). There are 14 residues in the CDR3. V was trimmed by 5 bases and J by 10 bases, leaving 20 bases between them. Germline lookup yields CDR1 SNHLY and CDR2 FYNNEI. The CDR3 spells CASSREGGSYGAFF. The CDR3 nucleotides are TGTGCCAGCAGTAGAGAAGGGGGTTCGTATGGAGCTTTCTTT.

The chain links TRBV6-5 to TRBJ2-1; D is possibly TRBD1 or TRBD2 (5 bases each). V was shortened by 2 bases and J by 6 bases, with 14 bases between the two germline ends. Germline CDR1 and CDR2: MNHEY and SVGAGI. The CDR3 length is 15 residues. The CDR3 DNA sequence: TGTGCCAGCAGTTACCGTGGGACGAGGGCCAATGAGCAGTTCTTC. Translated, it gives CASSYRGTRANEQFF.

The V call is TRBV28, the J call TRBJ2-7; D gene ambiguous. Trimming removed 8 bases from V and 3 bases from J, with 17 bases in between. This CDR3 spans 14 amino acids. CDR1 MDHEN and CDR2 SYDVKM come from the germline V gene. Here the CDR3 DNA reads TGTGCCAGCCTGCCCGAGGACCCTTACTACGAGCAGTACTTC. As protein: CASLPEDPYYEQYF.

This clone came up many times. The chain couples TRBV10-2 to TRBJ1-2; D is possibly TRBD1 (6 bases). Trimming took off 10 bases at V and 2 bases at J, with 11 bases between the two ends. The length of the CDR3 is 12 residues. Germline assignment: CDR1 WSHSY and CDR2 SAAADI. The DNA of the CDR3 is TGCGCCACTCAGGGGACGAACTATGGCTACACCTTC. Translated: CATQGTNYGYTF.

This chain links TRBV5-1 with TRBJ2-1; 9 nucleotides agree with TRBD2. CDR3 length equals 14 residues. Looked up from germline, CDR1 is SGHRS and CDR2 is YFSETQ. V was clipped by 1 base and J by 5 bases; unmatched bases: 1. The chain's CDR3 is CASSLRLADNEQFF. Here the CDR3 DNA reads TGCGCCAGCAGCTTGCGACTAGCGGACAATGAGCAGTTCTTC.

The chain has TRBV7-6 and TRBJ2-1; TRBD2 aligns across 10 bases. This CDR3 comprises 14 residues. The germline V gene encodes CDR1 SGHVS and CDR2 FNYEAQ. Trimming at V came to 4 bases and at J to 12 bases, leaving 9 bases not matched to a gene. In nucleotides, the CDR3 is TGTGCCAGCAGCTCGTTAGCGGGAGGCGGGGGGCAGTTCTTC. This codes for CASSSLAGGGGQFF.

The chain joins TRBV7-2 to TRBJ1-3; D is possibly TRBD1 (6 bases). Trimming left V 5 bases short and J 0 bases short, with 11 bases between. Germline V gives CDR1 SGHTA, CDR2 FQGNSA. The CDR3 loop spans 15 amino acids. The CDR3 loop reads CASSRTGSSGNTIYF. The DNA for the CDR3 is TGTGCCAGCAGCAGAACAGGGTCCTCTGGAAACACCATATATTTT.

This clone was detected a few times. The V gene is TRBV7-3, the J gene TRBJ2-5; 8 nucleotides line up with TRBD1. The ends lost 4 bases at V and 3 bases at J; junction bases unmatched: 1. The CDR3 totals 13 residues. Germline values: CDR1 SGHTA, CDR2 FQGTGA. In DNA, the CDR3 is TGTGCCAGCAGCTCACAGGGGGAAGAGACCCAGTACTTC. It codes for CASSSQGEETQYF.

In regard to this clone: This sample also contains other DNA sequences that code for the same CDR3. V and J are TRBV19 and TRBJ1-4; D remains ambiguous. In germline, CDR1 is LNHDA, CDR2 SQIVND (reference sequence). V lost 1 base to trimming and J lost 9 bases, with 6 bases between them. The CDR3 is 12 residues long. As DNA, the CDR3 is TGTGCCAGTAGTATAGGCGGTAAAAAACTGTTTTTT. It encodes CASSIGGKKLFF.

A remark on this clone: A read error may produce the germline difference seen at one junction end. This chain links TRBV15 with TRBJ1-3, with D tentatively TRBD1 (6 bases). CDR3 size: 16 residues. Germline CDR1 reads LNHNV; CDR2 reads YYDKDF (reference sequence). The CDR3 loop reads CTTSREGGLKGNTIYF. DNA for the CDR3: TGTACCACCAGCAGAGAAGGGGGGCTAAAAGGAAACACCATATATTTT. The full variable domain, rest sourced from reference TRBV15 and TRBJ1-3, is DAMVIQNPRYQVTQFGKPVTLSCSQTLNHNVMYWYQQKSSQAPKLLFHYYDKDFNNEADTPDNFQSRRPNTSFCFLDIRSPGLGDTAMYLCTTSREGGLKGNTIYFGEGSWLTVV.

This clone was counted a few times. The chain joins TRBV28 to TRBJ1-1, with a possible D match to TRBD1 (5 bases). V lost 8 bases, J lost 4 bases, and 8 bases lay in between. From germline, CDR1 is MDHEN and CDR2 SYDVKM. The CDR3 extends over 11 amino acids. For the CDR3, the DNA is TGTGCCAGCCCTGGGACCACTGAAGCTTTCTTT. As protein: CASPGTTEAFF.

The chain links TRBV7-3 to TRBJ1-2; no definite D call. V shed 4 bases and J shed 5 bases, with 11 bases lying between them. CDR1 and CDR2 from the germline V gene are SGHTA and FQGTGA. The CDR3 contains 13 residues. The CDR3 region is CASSSSGEYGYTF. CDR3 bases: TGTGCCAGCAGCTCCTCCGGGGAGTATGGCTACACCTTC.

The table lists this clone with a few counts. This chain joins TRBV27 and TRBJ1-1; no firm D call. Looked up from germline, CDR1 is MNHEY and CDR2 is SMNVEV (reference sequence). The CDR3 extends over 14 amino acids. Trimming removed 5 bases at V and 6 bases at J, with 16 bases between. CDR3 sequence reads: CASSAGLRLAEAFF. The CDR3 nucleotides read TGTGCCAGCAGTGCCGGGCTCCGTCTAGCTGAAGCTTTCTTT.

The chain recombines TRBV6-5 with TRBJ1-5, with D possibly being TRBD1 (6 bases). The V end was cut by 4 bases, the J end by 0 bases, with 10 bases between. The CDR3 spans 15 residues. Germline CDR1 and CDR2: MNHEY and SVGAGI. CDR3 loop: CASSLTGNSNQPQHF. The CDR3 DNA reads as TGTGCCAGCAGTTTAACAGGGAATAGCAATCAGCCCCAGCATTTT.

The V call is TRBV9, the J call TRBJ2-1; 12 bases map to TRBD1. CDR1 and CDR2 (germline): SGDLS, YYNGEE. The trim removed 6 bases at V and 12 bases at J, leaving 10 bases unmatched. This CDR3 spans 14 amino acids. CDR3 in amino acids: CASNRDRGPGTQFF. Written as DNA, the CDR3 is TGTGCCAGCAATCGGGACAGGGGGCCCGGTACGCAGTTCTTC. Full variable domain (outside the CDR3, taken from reference TRBV9 and TRBJ2-1): DSGVTQTPKHLITATGQRVTLRCSPRSGDLSVYWYQQSLDQGLQFLIQYYNGEERAKGNILERFSAQQFPDLHSELNLSSLELGDSALYFCASNRDRGPGTQFFGPGTRLTVL.

The chain recombines TRBV7-9 with TRBJ1-1; D gene unclear. CDR1 is SEHNR and CDR2 is FQNEAQ in the germline V gene (reference sequence). This CDR3 has 12 residues. The V and J ends lost 3 bases and 4 bases respectively, with 6 bases between them. CDR3 DNA sequence: TGTGCCAGCAGCTTTGAAGGCACTGAAGCTTTCTTT. Translated: CASSFEGTEAFF. Filled out from reference TRBV7-9 and TRBJ1-1, the complete variable domain reads DTGVSQNPRHKITKRGQNVTFRCDPISEHNRLYWYRQTLGQGPEFLTYFQNEAQLEKSRLLSDRFSAERPKGSFSTLEIQRTEQGDSAMYLCASSFEGTEAFFGQGTRLTVV.

The V gene is TRBV7-9, the J gene TRBJ1-4, with D perhaps matching TRBD1 (5 bases). Germline CDR1 and CDR2: SEHNR and FQNEAQ (reference sequence). V shed 5 bases and J shed 0 bases, with 13 bases lying between them. CDR3 length: 16 amino acids. The CDR3 nucleotides are TGTGCCAGCAGCCCTACTGGGACCTCAACTAATGAAAAACTGTTTTTT. Protein product: CASSPTGTSTNEKLFF.

V usage is TRBV5-4 and J usage is TRBJ2-1, with D possibly TRBD2 on 6 matching bases. The germline CDR1 and CDR2 sequences are SGHNT and YYREEE (reference sequence). The V end lost 2 bases, the J end lost 3 bases, and 15 bases lay between the germline ends. The CDR3 has 16 residues. CDR3 loop: CASSLEEGSYYNEQFF. The CDR3 DNA is TGTGCCAGCAGCTTAGAGGAGGGGTCATACTACAATGAGCAGTTCTTC.

This clone was counted only a few times. Germline and junction disagree at one end, which may indicate a read error. The V call is TRBV29-1, the J call TRBJ1-2; D gene ambiguous. Germline CDR1 and CDR2: SQVTM and ANQGSEA. The CDR3 contains 10 residues. CDR3 nucleotide sequence: TGCAGCGCTTCCAACCCCCTCGACTCCTTC. It specifies CSASNPLDSF.

This sequence joins TRBV10-3 and TRBJ2-7; D is possibly TRBD1 (6 bases). The CDR3 is made up of 14 amino acids. The germline V and J ends were trimmed by 4 bases and 1 base, with 11 bases remaining between them. Germline CDR1 is ENHRY and CDR2 is SYGVKD. The CDR3 nucleotides are TGTGCCATCAGTGGAAGGGACAAGTCCTACGAGCAGTACTTC. Protein sequence: CAISGRDKSYEQYF.

The J gene is TRBJ2-3, the V gene TRBV29-1; D may match TRBD1 or TRBD2 (6 bases each). The V gene lost 4 bases and the J gene lost 0 bases, with 8 bases spanning the gap. Germline assignment: CDR1 SQVTM and CDR2 ANQGSEA. The CDR3 extends over 13 amino acids. The CDR3 region is CSVAGASTDTQYF. In DNA form, the CDR3 reads TGCAGCGTTGCGGGGGCTAGCACAGATACGCAGTATTTT.

V usage is TRBV6-1 and J usage is TRBJ1-1; D possibly corresponds to TRBD1 (5 bases). The CDR3 consists of 13 residues. Per the germline V gene, CDR1 is MNHNS and CDR2 is SASEGT. Trimming removed 7 bases from V and 4 bases from J, with 13 bases in between. The CDR3 protein is CASNRQWVTEAFF. The CDR3 bases are TGTGCCAGCAACCGACAGTGGGTCACTGAAGCTTTCTTT.

The chain couples TRBV15 to TRBJ1-2, with D maybe TRBD1 (5 bases). Per germline, CDR1 LNHNV and CDR2 YYDKDF (reference sequence). This CDR3 spans 17 amino acids. V lost 5 bases to trimming and J lost 4 bases, with 23 bases between them. The CDR3 DNA sequence: TGTGCCACCAGCTATCCCGGGACGGCCAGAAGTTCCTATGGCTACACCTTC. Protein product: CATSYPGTARSSYGYTF.

The DNA of the CDR3 is TGTGCCAGCACCCCGGCCGGGACAGCTGCCTCTGGAAACACCATATATTTT. Translated: CASTPAGTAASGNTIYF. The chain joins TRBV2 to TRBJ1-3, with 7 positions matching TRBD1. The ends lost 7 bases at V and 0 bases at J; junction bases unmatched: 12. Germline V gene sequence: CDR1 SNHLY, CDR2 FYNNEI. The CDR3 has 17 residues.

The genes are TRBV28 and TRBJ2-7; D is possibly TRBD1 (6 bases). The V gene lost 6 bases and the J gene lost 0 bases, with 18 bases spanning the gap. The CDR3 runs to 16 residues. Looked up from germline, CDR1 is MDHEN and CDR2 is SYDVKM. CDR3 coding DNA: TGTGCCAGCAGCCTTCCACGACAGGTTAGCTCCTACGAGCAGTACTTC. This gives the protein CASSLPRQVSSYEQYF.

This rearrangement joins TRBV29-1 to TRBJ2-1, with TRBD1 identical over 8 bases. CDR1 is SQVTM and CDR2 is ANQGSEA in the germline V gene. The junction had 4 bases not matched to a gene; V was cut back by 7 bases and J by 2 bases. CDR3 length: 13 amino acids. The CDR3 sequence: CSGDRPTYNEQFF. CDR3 nucleotide sequence: TGCAGCGGGGACAGGCCGACCTACAATGAGCAGTTCTTC.

CDR3 loop: CATSRGLAGDPGTQYF. Here the CDR3 DNA reads TGTGCCACCAGCAGAGGACTAGCGGGGGACCCTGGTACGCAGTATTTT. The V gene is TRBV15, the J gene TRBJ2-3, with 12 bases fitting TRBD2. Germline V gene data show CDR1 as LNHNV and CDR2 as YYDKDF (reference sequence). The junction had 7 bases not matched to a gene; V was cut back by 1 base and J by 8 bases. The CDR3 totals 16 residues. The full variable domain, its missing parts supplied by reference TRBV15 and TRBJ2-3, is DAMVIQNPRYQVTQFGKPVTLSCSQTLNHNVMYWYQQKSSQAPKLLFHYYDKDFNNEADTPDNFQSRRPNTSFCFLDIRSPGLGDTAMYLCATSRGLAGDPGTQYFGPGTRLTVL.

Written as DNA, the CDR3 is TGTGCCAGCTCCACCCCCGGGCAGGACTACGAGCAGTACTTC. Amino acid sequence: CASSTPGQDYEQYF. The chain combines TRBV28 with TRBJ2-7; D gene uncertain. The CDR3 length is 14 residues. CDR1 and CDR2 (germline): MDHEN, SYDVKM. Between the trimmed V and J ends, which lost 8 bases and 3 bases, there was a span of 17 bases.

This clone was seen more than once but under ten times. The CDR3 coding sequence is TGCAGTGCTAGTGCGGAGGACGAGCAGTACTTC. Its translation: CSASAEDEQYF. The V call is TRBV20-1, the J call TRBJ2-7; D perhaps matches TRBD2 (5 bases). Deletions cut 3 bases from V and 5 bases from J, with 8 bases between. This CDR3 comprises 11 residues. Germline V gene data show CDR1 as DFQATT and CDR2 as SNEGSKA (reference sequence).

The DNA of the CDR3 is TGTGCCAGCGCCCGTGGGGCGGGGGGATTCACAGATACGCAGTATTTT. This gives the protein CASARGAGGFTDTQYF. This chain uses TRBV9 with TRBJ2-3; 8 bases align to TRBD2. J lost 2 bases, V lost 7 bases, and 12 bases had no gene match. The germline V gene has CDR1 SGDLS and CDR2 YYNGEE. The length of the CDR3 is 16 residues. The full variable domain, its missing parts supplied by reference TRBV9 and TRBJ2-3, is DSGVTQTPKHLITATGQRVTLRCSPRSGDLSVYWYQQSLDQGLQFLIQYYNGEERAKGNILERFSAQQFPDLHSELNLSSLELGDSALYFCASARGAGGFTDTQYFGPGTRLTVL.